Listed here are 12 T cell receptor beta chains from one sample, sequenced in a study of cytomegalovirus exposure and HLA in healthy donors. With 60 Vbeta and 13 Jbeta primers, the PCR was carried out. Produced via immunoSEQ multiplex PCR; TCRdb's table is partial and in-frame only. In the table there are about 130,000 clones, over 60% of which are singletons. The specimen was PBMCs. The receptors originated from a human donor in good health.

This sequence joins TRBV27 and TRBJ2-7; D may be TRBD2 (6 bases). The CDR3 consists of 14 residues. The V gene's germline CDR1 is MNHEY and CDR2 SMNVEV (reference sequence). V lost 3 bases to trimming and J lost 0 bases, with 9 bases between them. CDR3 sequence: CASSFIGSSYEQYF. The CDR3 nucleotides read TGTGCCAGCAGTTTCATCGGGAGCTCCTACGAGCAGTACTTC.

The chain employs TRBV6-5 and TRBJ1-5; 7 bases line up with TRBD1. With V trimmed by 6 bases and J by 5 bases, 7 bases remained unmatched. This CDR3 is built from 14 residues. Per the germline V gene, CDR1 is MNHEY and CDR2 is SVGAGI. CDR3 sequence (DNA): TGTGCCAGCAGGAGACAGGGTGTTGATCAGCCCCAGCATTTT. Protein product: CASRRQGVDQPQHF.

The V gene is TRBV5-1, the J gene TRBJ2-5; 9 bases line up with TRBD1. The CDR3 has 15 residues. V lost 0 bases and J lost 1; bases outside the gene matches: 1. Germline loops: CDR1 SGHRS, CDR2 YFSETQ. CDR3 in amino acids: CASSLGGQGQETQYF. The CDR3 nucleotides read TGCGCCAGCAGCTTGGGGGGACAGGGCCAAGAGACCCAGTACTTC.

This sequence joins TRBV19 and TRBJ2-1; D might be TRBD2 (6 bases). Germline values: CDR1 LNHDA, CDR2 SQIVND (reference sequence). The CDR3 loop spans 15 amino acids. V was cut by 7 bases and J by 5 bases, with 18 bases left in between. The CDR3 here is CASTIGTAGNNEQFF. CDR3 DNA sequence: TGTGCCAGTACCATCGGTACGGCGGGGAACAATGAGCAGTTCTTC.

The gene calls are TRBV13 and TRBJ1-5; no reliable D call. Germline assignment: CDR1 PRHDT and CDR2 FYEKMQ (reference sequence). Between the trimmed V and J ends, which lost 4 bases and 4 bases, there was a span of 11 bases. This CDR3 has 14 residues. Here the CDR3 reads CASSSGLGNQPQHF. The CDR3 DNA follows: TGTGCCAGCAGCTCGGGTCTAGGAAATCAGCCCCAGCATTTT.

This clone was detected only a few times. V is TRBV5-4 and J is TRBJ2-2; no definite D call. CDR1 is SGHNT and CDR2 is YYREEE in the germline V gene (reference sequence). V was trimmed by 6 bases and J by 1 base, leaving 4 bases between them. The CDR3 contains 12 residues. Written as DNA, the CDR3 is TGTGCCAGCACAGGGAACACCGGGGAGCTGTTTTTT. This translates into CASTGNTGELFF.

The V call is TRBV6-4, the J call TRBJ2-3, with 7 bases lining up with TRBD1. Germline V gives CDR1 MRHNA, CDR2 SNTAGT. After removal of 2 bases from V and 4 bases from J, the junction contained 12 bases not matched to a gene. The CDR3 spans 17 residues. In nucleotides, the CDR3 is TGTGCCAGCAGTGACCGGGCCGGGACAGATAGGGCAGATACGCAGTATTTT. The encoded protein is CASSDRAGTDRADTQYF.

V usage is TRBV18 and J usage is TRBJ2-7, with D tentatively TRBD1 (5 bases). V was pared by 2 bases and J by 1 base, with 15 bases between. The length of the CDR3 is 16 residues. Germline CDR1 and CDR2: KGHSH and LQKENI. The CDR3 sequence: CASSPSSQGSSYEQYF. For the CDR3, the DNA is TGTGCCAGCTCACCAAGTAGCCAGGGTTCTTCCTACGAGCAGTACTTC.

This chain joins TRBV5-6 and TRBJ2-1; TRBD2 matches at 11 bases. V was clipped by 2 bases and J by 4 bases; unmatched bases: 5. This CDR3 has 16 amino acids. Per the germline V gene, CDR1 is SGHDT and CDR2 is YYEEEE. The CDR3 region has the DNA TGTGCCAGCAGCTTAGGTCTAGCGGGGGGTTACAATGAGCAGTTCTTC. Its translation is CASSLGLAGGYNEQFF.

The CDR3 loop is CASSLIRGYEQYF. The CDR3 DNA reads TGCGCCAGCAGCTTGATTCGGGGCTACGAGCAGTACTTC. The chain combines TRBV5-1 with TRBJ2-7; D perhaps matches TRBD2 (5 bases). Germline V CDR1 and CDR2: SGHRS, YFSETQ. Trimming stripped 1 base from V and 3 bases from J, with 8 bases between. The CDR3 extends over 13 amino acids. Supplemented by reference TRBV5-1 and TRBJ2-7, the full variable domain reads KAGVTQTPRYLIKTRGQQVTLSCSPISGHRSVSWYQQTPGQGLQFLFEYFSETQRNKGNFPGRFSGRQFSNSRSEMNVSTLELGDSALYLCASSLIRGYEQYFGPGTRLTVT.

The V call is TRBV6-1, the J call TRBJ1-3; tentatively, D is TRBD1 (5 bases). From germline, CDR1 is MNHNS and CDR2 SASEGT. Trimming left V 7 bases short and J 5 bases short, with 18 bases between. This CDR3 contains 15 residues. The CDR3 protein is CASIFAGGGRNTIYF. The CDR3 coding sequence is TGTGCCAGCATCTTTGCCGGGGGGGGAAGAAACACCATATATTTT.

The gene calls are TRBV5-1 and TRBJ2-2; D is unclear. CDR1 SGHRS and CDR2 YFSETQ come from the germline V gene. V lost 4 bases, J lost 0 bases, and 19 bases lay in between. The CDR3 has 18 amino acids. The CDR3 nucleotides are TGCGCCAGCAGCGGCGGTCCCCAAAATACAACGAACACCGGGGAGCTGTTTTTT. This codes for CASSGGPQNTTNTGELFF.